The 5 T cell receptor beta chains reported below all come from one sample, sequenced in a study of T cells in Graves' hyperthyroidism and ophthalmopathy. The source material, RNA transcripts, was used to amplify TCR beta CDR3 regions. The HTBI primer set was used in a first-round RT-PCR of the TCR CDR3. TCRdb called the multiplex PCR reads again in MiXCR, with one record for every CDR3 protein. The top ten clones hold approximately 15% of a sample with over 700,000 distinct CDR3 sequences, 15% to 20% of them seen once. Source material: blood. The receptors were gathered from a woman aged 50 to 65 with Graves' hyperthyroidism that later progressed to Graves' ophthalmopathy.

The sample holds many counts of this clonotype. CDR3 protein: CASSEGTAVYYGYTF. The CDR3 coding sequence is TGTGCCAGCAGTGAGGGGACGGCAGTATACTATGGCTACACCTTC. The chain links TRBV2 to TRBJ1-2, with D perhaps matching TRBD1 (5 bases). V was pared by 3 bases and J by 3 bases, with 14 bases between. The CDR3 covers 15 residues. Germline V lookup: CDR1 SNHLY, CDR2 FYNNEI.

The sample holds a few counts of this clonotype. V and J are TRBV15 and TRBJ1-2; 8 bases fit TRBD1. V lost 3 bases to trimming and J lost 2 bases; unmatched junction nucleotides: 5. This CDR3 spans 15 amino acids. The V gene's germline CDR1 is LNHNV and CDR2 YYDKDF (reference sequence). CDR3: CATSSRGLANYGYTF. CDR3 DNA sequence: TGTGCCACCAGCAGCAGGGGGCTCGCCAACTATGGCTACACCTTC.

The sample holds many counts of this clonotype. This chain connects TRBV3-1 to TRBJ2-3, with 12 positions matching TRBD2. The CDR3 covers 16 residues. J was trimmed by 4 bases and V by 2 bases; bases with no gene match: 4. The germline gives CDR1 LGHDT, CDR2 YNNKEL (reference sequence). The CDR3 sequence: CASSQTSGGTSDTQYF. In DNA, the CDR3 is TGTGCCAGCAGCCAAACTAGCGGGGGGACCTCAGATACGCAGTATTTT.

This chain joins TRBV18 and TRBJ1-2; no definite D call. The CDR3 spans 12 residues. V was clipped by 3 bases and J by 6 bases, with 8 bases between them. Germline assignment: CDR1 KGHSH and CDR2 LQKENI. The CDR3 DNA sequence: TGTGCCAGCTCACCTGCGACGGATGGCTACACCTTC. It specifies CASSPATDGYTF.

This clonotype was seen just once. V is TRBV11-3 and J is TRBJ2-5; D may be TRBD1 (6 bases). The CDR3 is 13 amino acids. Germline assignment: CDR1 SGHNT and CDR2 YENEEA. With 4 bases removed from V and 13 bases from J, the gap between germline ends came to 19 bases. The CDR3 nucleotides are TGTGCCAGCAGCTCGTACCCGACAGGCCCACTGTACTTC. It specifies CASSSYPTGPLYF. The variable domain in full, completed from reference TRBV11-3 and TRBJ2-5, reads EAGVVQSPRYKIIEKKQPVAFWCNPISGHNTLYWYLQNLGQGPELLIRYENEEAVDDSQLPKDRFSAERLKGVDSTLKIQPAELGDSAVYLCASSSYPTGPLYFGPGTRLLVL.